The TCR beta chain under discussion was sequenced for a study of response to subunit inactivated influenza vaccine. Points from the study as a whole: Each seasonal influenza vaccination, the authors suggested, recruits few new T cells.

In its sample, this clonotype was seen a few times. Antigen unknown. Germline loops: CDR1 SQVTM, CDR2 ANQGSEA. This CDR3 has 16 residues. Trimming cost V 3 bases and J 2 bases; bases outside gene matches: 11. Each CDR3 protein gets one entry after TCRdb re-called the RT-PCR reads with MiXCR. The data hold 530,000 or so distinct CDR3 sequences, with roughly 12% observed a single time. This sequence originates from a middle-aged man who received an inactivated influenza vaccine. The sequencing used PBMCs from blood, collected on the day of vaccination. This chain links TRBV29-1 with TRBJ2-5, with 8 bases matching TRBD2. For the CDR3, the DNA is TGCAGCGTTGACCCGCCCGGGGGGGGCGGGCAAGAGACCCAGTACTTC. Translated, it gives CSVDPPGGGGQETQYF.